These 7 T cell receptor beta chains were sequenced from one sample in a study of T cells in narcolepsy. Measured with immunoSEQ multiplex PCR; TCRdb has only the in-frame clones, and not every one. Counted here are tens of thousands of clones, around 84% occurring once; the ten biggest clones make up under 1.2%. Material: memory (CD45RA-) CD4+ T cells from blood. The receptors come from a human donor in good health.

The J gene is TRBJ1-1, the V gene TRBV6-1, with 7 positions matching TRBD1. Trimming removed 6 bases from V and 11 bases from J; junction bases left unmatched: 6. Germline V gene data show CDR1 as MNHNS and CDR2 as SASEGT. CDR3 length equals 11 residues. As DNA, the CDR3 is TGTGCCAGCAGCCAGGGGGTAGTCGCTTTCTTT. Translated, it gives CASSQGVVAFF.

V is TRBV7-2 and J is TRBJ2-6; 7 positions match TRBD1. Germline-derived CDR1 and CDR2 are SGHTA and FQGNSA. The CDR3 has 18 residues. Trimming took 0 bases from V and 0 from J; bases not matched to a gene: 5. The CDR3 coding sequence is TGTGCCAGCAGCTTAGCGGGGGCAGGGGGCTCTGGGGCCAACGTCCTGACTTTC. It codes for CASSLAGAGGSGANVLTF.

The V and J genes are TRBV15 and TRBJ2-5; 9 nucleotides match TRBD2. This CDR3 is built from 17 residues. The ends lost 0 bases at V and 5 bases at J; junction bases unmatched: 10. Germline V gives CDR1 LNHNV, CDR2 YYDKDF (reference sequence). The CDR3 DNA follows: TGTGCCACCAGCAGAGATAGGGCTAGCGGGGTTTCGGAGACCCAGTACTTC. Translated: CATSRDRASGVSETQYF.

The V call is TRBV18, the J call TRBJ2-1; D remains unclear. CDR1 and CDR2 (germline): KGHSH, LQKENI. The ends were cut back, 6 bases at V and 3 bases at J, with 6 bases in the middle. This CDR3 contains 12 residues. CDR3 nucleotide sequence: TGTGCCAGCTCTCTCGACTACAATGAGCAGTTCTTC. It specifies CASSLDYNEQFF.

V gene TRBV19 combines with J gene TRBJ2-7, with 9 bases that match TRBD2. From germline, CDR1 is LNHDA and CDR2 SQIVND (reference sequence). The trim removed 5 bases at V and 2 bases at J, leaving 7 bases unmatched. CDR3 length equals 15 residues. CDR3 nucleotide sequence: TGTGCCAGTAGTCCTAGTAGCGGGAGTGCCTACGAGCAGTACTTC. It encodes CASSPSSGSAYEQYF.

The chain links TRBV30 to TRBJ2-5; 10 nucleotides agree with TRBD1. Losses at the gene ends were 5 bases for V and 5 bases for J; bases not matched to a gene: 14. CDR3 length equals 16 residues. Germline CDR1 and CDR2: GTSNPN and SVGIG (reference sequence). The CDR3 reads CAWDATGTGVRETQYF. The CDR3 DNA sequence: TGTGCCTGGGACGCTACCGGGACAGGGGTACGGGAGACCCAGTACTTC.

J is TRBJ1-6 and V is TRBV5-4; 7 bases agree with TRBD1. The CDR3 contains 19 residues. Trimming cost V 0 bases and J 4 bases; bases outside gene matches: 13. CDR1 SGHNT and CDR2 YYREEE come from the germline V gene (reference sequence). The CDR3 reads CASSLERDSYPPYNSPLHF. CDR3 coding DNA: TGTGCCAGCAGCTTGGAGCGGGACAGCTATCCCCCTTATAATTCACCCCTCCACTTT.